This note documents a single T cell receptor beta chain sequence. This entry is derived from a study of blood T cell repertoires in COVID-19. Trimming at V came to 1 base and at J to 5 bases, leaving 9 bases not matched to a gene. The CDR3 has 16 amino acids. In germline, CDR1 is SSHAT, CDR2 FNYEAQ (reference sequence). Some clones are missing from TCRdb's copy, which holds only in-frame ones; the method was immunoSEQ multiplex PCR. The data contain 250,000 to 350,000 clones, roughly 80% of them singletons. The sequence was obtained from a person between 65 and 79 years old with COVID-19, enrolled during active disease. The chain is built from TRBV7-7 and TRBJ2-5, with 8 positions matching TRBD2. The sample taken for sequencing was peripheral blood. The CDR3, as DNA: TGTGCCAGCAGCTTAGGCCCAGCGGGGGATCGGGAGACCCAGTACTTC. Amino acids: CASSLGPAGDRETQYF.